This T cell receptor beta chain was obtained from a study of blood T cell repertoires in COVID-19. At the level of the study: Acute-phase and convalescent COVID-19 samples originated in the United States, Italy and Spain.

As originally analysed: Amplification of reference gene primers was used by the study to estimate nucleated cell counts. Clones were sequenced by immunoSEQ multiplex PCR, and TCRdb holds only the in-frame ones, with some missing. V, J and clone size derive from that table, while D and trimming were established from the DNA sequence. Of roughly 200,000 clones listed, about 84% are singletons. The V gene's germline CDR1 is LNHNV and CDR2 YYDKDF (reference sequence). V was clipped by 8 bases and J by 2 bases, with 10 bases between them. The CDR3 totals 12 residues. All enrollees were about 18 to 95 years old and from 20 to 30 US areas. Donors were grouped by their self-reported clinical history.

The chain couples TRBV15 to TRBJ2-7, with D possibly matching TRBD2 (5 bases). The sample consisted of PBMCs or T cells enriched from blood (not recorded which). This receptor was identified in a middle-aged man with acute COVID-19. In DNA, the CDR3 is TGTGCCACCGGACGGGGTACCTACGAGCAGTACTTC. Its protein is CATGRGTYEQYF. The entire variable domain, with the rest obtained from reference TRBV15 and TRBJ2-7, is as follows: DAMVIQNPRYQVTQFGKPVTLSCSQTLNHNVMYWYQQKSSQAPKLLFHYYDKDFNNEADTPDNFQSRRPNTSFCFLDIRSPGLGDTAMYLCATGRGTYEQYFGPGTRLTVT.